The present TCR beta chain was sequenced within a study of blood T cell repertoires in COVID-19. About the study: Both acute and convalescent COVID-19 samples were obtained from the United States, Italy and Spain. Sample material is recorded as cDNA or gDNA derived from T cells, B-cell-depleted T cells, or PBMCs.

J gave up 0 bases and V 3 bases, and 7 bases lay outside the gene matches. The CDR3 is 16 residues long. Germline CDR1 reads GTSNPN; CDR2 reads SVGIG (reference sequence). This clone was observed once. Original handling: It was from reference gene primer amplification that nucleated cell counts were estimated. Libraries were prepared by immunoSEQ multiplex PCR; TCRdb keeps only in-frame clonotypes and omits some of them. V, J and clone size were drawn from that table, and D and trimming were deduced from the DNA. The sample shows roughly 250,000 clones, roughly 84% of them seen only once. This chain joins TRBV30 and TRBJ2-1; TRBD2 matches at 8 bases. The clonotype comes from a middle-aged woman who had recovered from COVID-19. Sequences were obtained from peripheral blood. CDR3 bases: TGTGCCTGGAGGCGGCGGGAGGCCTCCTCCTACAATGAGCAGTTCTTC. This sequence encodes CAWRRREASSYNEQFF.